Listed below are T cell receptor beta chains from one sample, sequenced in a study of technical replicates of blood from a handful of donors. The data were produced by immunoSEQ multiplex PCR, yet TCRdb's version contains in-frame clones alone and is incomplete. The sample yields roughly 73,000 clones, just over 90% seen once. The sample taken for sequencing was T cells isolated from PBMCs. These receptors were obtained from a human donor in good health. The CDR3 runs from the conserved cysteine through the conserved F or W. The order of the fields is clone size, V gene, J gene, D gene, CDR3 DNA, CDR3 protein. D genes are given only for firm matches. Clone size appears in some rows only: once, few, many, or a class for an expanded clone.

abundance: -; v_gene: TRBV5-6; j_gene: TRBJ1-2; d_gene: -; CDR3nt: TGTGCCAGCAGCTTTTCGTCCTGGGCAGGTCAAGGCTACACCTTC; CDR3aa: CASSFSSWAGQGYTF
abundance: -; v_gene: TRBV9; j_gene: TRBJ2-1; d_gene: TRBD2; CDR3nt: TGTGCCAGCAGCACCCGGGGGGGGGATGAGCAGTTCTTC; CDR3aa: CASSTRGGDEQFF
abundance: once; v_gene: TRBV27; j_gene: TRBJ2-1; d_gene: TRBD2; CDR3nt: TGTGCCAGCAGTGGGGGGCTAGCGGGAGATGTTCACTACAATGAGCAGTTCTTC; CDR3aa: CASSGGLAGDVHYNEQFF
abundance: -; v_gene: TRBV6-4; j_gene: TRBJ1-2; d_gene: TRBD1; CDR3nt: TGTGCCAGCAGTATACCGAAAAAGACGGACAGGGGCTATGGCTACACCTTC; CDR3aa: CASSIPKKTDRGYGYTF
abundance: -; v_gene: TRBV4-1; j_gene: TRBJ1-1; d_gene: -; CDR3nt: TGCGCCAGCAGCCAAGAAAAAACAGGGCGGGTCACTGAAGCTTTCTTT; CDR3aa: CASSQEKTGRVTEAFF
abundance: -; v_gene: TRBV19; j_gene: TRBJ2-7; d_gene: TRBD1; CDR3nt: TGTGCCAGTAGTATAGGGGGGACAGGGGGTGCGGGCGAGCAGTACTTC; CDR3aa: CASSIGGTGGAGEQYF
abundance: -; v_gene: TRBV10-1; j_gene: TRBJ1-2; d_gene: -; CDR3nt: TGCGCCAGATGGTACAGCCTTCTCTATGGCTACACCTTC; CDR3aa: CARWYSLLYGYTF
abundance: -; v_gene: TRBV2; j_gene: TRBJ2-7; d_gene: -; CDR3nt: TGTGCCACGACAGACACCTACGAGCAGTACTTC; CDR3aa: CATTDTYEQYF
abundance: -; v_gene: TRBV27; j_gene: TRBJ2-3; d_gene: -; CDR3nt: TGTGCCAGCAGTTTCCTCCCTGCGGATACGCAGTATTTT; CDR3aa: CASSFLPADTQYF
abundance: -; v_gene: TRBV5-1; j_gene: TRBJ1-5; d_gene: TRBD1; CDR3nt: TGCGCCAGCAGCTTACAGGGGGCGCAAGATCAGCCCCAGCATTTT; CDR3aa: CASSLQGAQDQPQHF
abundance: -; v_gene: TRBV7-2; j_gene: TRBJ2-4; d_gene: TRBD1; CDR3nt: TGTGCCAGCATTTCCGCCGGGACAGGGATAGCCAAAAACATTCAGTACTTC; CDR3aa: CASISAGTGIAKNIQYF
abundance: -; v_gene: TRBV19; j_gene: TRBJ2-7; d_gene: TRBD1; CDR3nt: TGTGCCAGTAGTACCCGGGACAGGCCGACTGGGGAGCAGTACTTC; CDR3aa: CASSTRDRPTGEQYF
abundance: -; v_gene: TRBV9; j_gene: TRBJ2-1; d_gene: TRBD2; CDR3nt: TGTGCCAGCAGCGTAGAGGGACTAGCGGGTTACAATGAGCAGTTCTTC; CDR3aa: CASSVEGLAGYNEQFF
abundance: -; v_gene: TRBV29-1; j_gene: TRBJ1-5; d_gene: -; CDR3nt: TGCAGGGATTGGCCCAGGTGCAATCAGCCCCAGCATTTT; CDR3aa: CRDWPRCNQPQHF
abundance: -; v_gene: TRBV19; j_gene: TRBJ2-5; d_gene: -; CDR3nt: TGTGCCAGTAGTAACGGACAAGAGACTCAAGAGACCCAGTACTTC; CDR3aa: CASSNGQETQETQYF
abundance: -; v_gene: TRBV28; j_gene: TRBJ1-4; d_gene: TRBD1; CDR3nt: TGTGCCAGCAGTCCACCGGGACAGATTAATGAAAAACTGTTTTTT; CDR3aa: CASSPPGQINEKLFF